The T cell receptor (beta chain) described here comes from a study of CD8 T cells in ankylosing spondylitis. As the method for making TCR beta libraries, quantitative 5'-RACE with molecular barcodes was used. TCRdb reprocessed the 5' RACE reads via MiXCR and lists one record per CDR3 protein. Among approximately 300,000 distinct CDR3 sequences listed, roughly 8% were seen once. CDR3 length: 14 residues. Germline lookup yields CDR1 SGHTA and CDR2 FQGTGA. V lost 0 bases, J lost 5 bases, and 10 bases lay in between. To note about this clonotype: Its antigen is still unknown.

Study conclusions and caveats: Within matched ankylosing spondylitis synovial fluid, disease-linked clones were reportedly significantly enriched. One TCR beta motif, made up of roughly 8 highly homologous variants, appeared characteristic of ankylosing spondylitis blood. Past studies reported some motif variants in reactive arthritis synovial fluid and blood.

The sample was blood, either unsorted or a sorted T cell fraction (not recorded which). The chain combines TRBV7-3 with TRBJ1-2, with a weak D call TRBD1 (6 bases). The receptor comes from a male donor with ankylosing spondylitis. The CDR3 DNA sequence: TGTGCCAGCAGCTTAACGAGGACAGCTTATGGCTACACCTTC. It codes for CASSLTRTAYGYTF.